Here is one TCR beta chain with its context. Its antigen is as yet unknown. This same CDR3 is encoded by further DNA sequences in the sample. Vbeta (60) and Jbeta (13) primers were used in the PCR. Method: immunoSEQ multiplex PCR; TCRdb's copy keeps in-frame clones and lacks some. This repertoire shows 120,000 to 150,000 clones, around 76% found once; its top ten account for about 2.5%. The source of the sample is a study of cytomegalovirus exposure and HLA in healthy donors. General observations from the study: In an earlier analysis, about 87% or about 30%: the productive usage of most TCR beta V segments. In vitro testing confirmed a few CMV-associated chains as specific for CMV antigens. A missense variant in DCLRE1C was later tied to TCR beta V- and J-gene trimming.

Unmatched junction bases numbered 10, after V lost 8 bases and J lost 2 bases. Germline CDR1 and CDR2: LNHNV and YYDKDF (reference sequence). The CDR3 totals 16 residues. The J gene is TRBJ1-5, the V gene TRBV15, with 9 bases fitting TRBD1. This receptor was taken from a male donor in good health and CMV-seronegative. The sequenced material came from PBMCs. The CDR3, as DNA: TGTGCCACCTCCTCAGGGACAGGGCGAGGCAATCAGCCCCAGCATTTT. Its protein is CATSSGTGRGNQPQHF.